This section outlines one T cell receptor (beta chain) sequence together with its context. This clone was seen more than once but under ten times. Its binding antigen is unknown. Base quality data are lacking; no much larger clone is found one base away. The data belong to a study of CD8+ T cells in alopecia areata (dated by TCRdb to between 2017 and 2018). In the study overall: Treated patients were enrolled in an open-label pilot trial of oral tofacitinib, 5 to 10 mg twice daily, for moderate-to-severe alopecia areata. Tofacitinib was given for 6 to 18 months, followed by 6 months of follow-up off drug to assess delayed response and recurrence. In both human patients and the C3H/HeJ mouse model, the study applied high-throughput TCRbeta sequencing to look at T cell clonal expansion in alopecia areata. Human TCRbeta sequencing covered scalp tissue and sorted CD4+ and CD8+ peripheral blood T cells from patchy and totalis/universalis alopecia areata patients and healthy controls. Biopsies were taken from tofacitinib-treated patients at baseline and at 4 and 24 weeks of treatment, and a later scalp biopsy was taken in several of the tofacitinib-treated patients. Clonality in the scalp was compared among normal scalp (n=4), patchy alopecia areata scalp (n=8), and alopecia totalis/universalis scalp (n=8). RNA was obtained with the PAXgene miRNA kit for fixed scalp, the miRNeasy kit for PBMCs, and the RNeasy kit for mouse skin. immunoSEQ multiplex PCR using 35 Vbeta forward primers and 13 Jbeta reverse primers was used to amplify TCRbeta CDR3 regions. Paper-wide results and their limitations: Lesional scalp, especially in alopecia totalis/universalis, showed higher clonality and more expanded CD8+ clones than normal scalp, suggesting antigenic drive. Unlike mouse skin, where gammadelta T cells dominate, normal human skin contains resident alphabeta T cells that get sequenced too, which complicates analysis of the scalp TCR repertoire. Shared TCR sequences between patients were less evident than in mice, which may be partly attributable to HLA diversity in the patient population.

This specimen's time point label, per the study, means: baseline before oral tofacitinib. Peripheral blood and lesional scalp punch biopsies were obtained from patients with alopecia areata. PBMCs were separated by density centrifugation and stained for CD3, CD4 and CD8, after which CD4+ and CD8+ T cells were sorted on a FACSAria. V is cut by 0 bases and J by 4 bases, and the space between the germline ends is 4 bases. Based on the germline V gene (reference sequence), the CDR1 and CDR2 sequences are LNHDA and SQIVND. Its CDR3 holds 13 amino acids, cysteine through phenylalanine. Only CDR3 DNA remains: 39 bases, in frame from the first base. The library was built by means of the immunoSEQ multiplex PCR assay. To provide template for TCR sequencing, every sample had RNA extracted and reverse transcribed into cDNA. SuperScript III was used for first-strand cDNA synthesis, primed with a 2:1 mix of oligo-dT and random hexamers. A synthetic immune receptor repertoire was used to measure amplification bias, and any remaining bias was corrected computationally. As for the original processing: Raw reads were preprocessed for error removal, and CDR3 was defined according to IMGT conventions as running from the conserved cysteine to phenylalanine. Clonality was computed as 1 minus the Shannon entropy, with the entropy normalized by log2 of the number of productive unique TCRs. CD4 or CD8 identity of scalp clones was inferred by cross-referencing scalp TCRbeta sequences with sorted blood CD4 and CD8 repertoires. TCRdb obtained this table from immuneACCESS and retained in-frame rearrangements with V and J assigned. These tables miss some clones; where compared with another copy, unresolved V genes account for less than half of the shortfall, and the remainder is unexplained. D and trimming were read from the DNA, whereas the V and J calls and clone size are those reported in that table. The sample table lists 150,000 to 200,000 clones, approximately 59% of them with a count of one. The ten largest clones represent about 15% of the sample.

The sample was CD4+ T cells sorted from blood, taken at week 0. The V and J segments used are TRBV19 and TRBJ1-3; no D gene is confidently identified. This TCR derives from a human donor with alopecia areata. The CDR3 region: CASSIDPGNTIYF. The nucleotides are TGTGCCAGTAGTATAGATCCCGGAAACACCATATATTTT.